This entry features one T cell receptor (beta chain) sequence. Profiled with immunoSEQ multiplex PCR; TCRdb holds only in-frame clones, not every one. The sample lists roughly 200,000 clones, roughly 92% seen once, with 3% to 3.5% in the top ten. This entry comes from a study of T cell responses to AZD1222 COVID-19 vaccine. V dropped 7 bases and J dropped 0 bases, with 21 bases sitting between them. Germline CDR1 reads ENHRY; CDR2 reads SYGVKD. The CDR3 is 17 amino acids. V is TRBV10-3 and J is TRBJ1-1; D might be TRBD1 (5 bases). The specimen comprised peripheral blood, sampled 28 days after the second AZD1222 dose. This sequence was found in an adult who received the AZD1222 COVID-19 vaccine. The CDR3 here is CAINGSPLGGMNTEAFF. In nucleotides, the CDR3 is TGTGCCATCAACGGGAGTCCCCTGGGGGGGATGAACACTGAAGCTTTCTTT.